These 15 T cell receptor beta chains share one sample of origin, sequenced in a study of blood T cell repertoires in COVID-19. The assay was immunoSEQ multiplex PCR, and TCRdb's table has in-frame clones only and misses some. The table includes approximately 300,000 clones, around 89% detected once. The sample taken for sequencing was peripheral blood. Source of these receptors: a man in his forties with acute or convalescent COVID-19.

The V gene is TRBV7-2, the J gene TRBJ2-1; 9 bases line up with TRBD1. CDR1 and CDR2 (germline): SGHTA, FQGNSA. The CDR3 has 15 amino acids. Unmatched junction bases numbered 5, after V lost 6 bases and J lost 2 bases. The CDR3 sequence is CASSLDRGTYNEQFF. In DNA form, the CDR3 reads TGTGCCAGCAGTTTGGACAGGGGTACCTACAATGAGCAGTTCTTC.

The V and J genes are TRBV5-6 and TRBJ2-1; 10 bases are a match to TRBD2. From germline, CDR1 is SGHDT and CDR2 YYEEEE. Losses at the gene ends were 3 bases for V and 2 bases for J; bases not matched to a gene: 5. This CDR3 is 16 amino acids long. CDR3 DNA: TGTGCCAGCAGCTGGATCACTAGCGGGGCCTACAATGAGCAGTTCTTC. Translated: CASSWITSGAYNEQFF.

The J gene is TRBJ2-1, the V gene TRBV6-6; the match to TRBD2 covers 14 bases. Germline CDR1 is MNHNY and CDR2 is SVGAGI (reference sequence). CDR3 length equals 17 residues. Trimming took 5 bases from V and 10 from J; bases not matched to a gene: 13. The CDR3, as DNA: TGTGCCAGCAGTCCACTCGCGACTAGCGGGGGGGCCAGGGAGCAGTTCTTC. It translates to CASSPLATSGGAREQFF.

The chain uses TRBV5-6 and TRBJ2-3, with 14 bases that match TRBD2. The CDR3 totals 16 residues. Germline CDR1 SGHDT, CDR2 YYEEEE. The ends lost 4 bases at V and 5 bases at J; junction bases unmatched: 6. CDR3: CASSPTTSGGEDTQYF. The CDR3 region has the DNA TGTGCCAGCAGCCCAACGACTAGCGGGGGGGAAGATACGCAGTATTTT.

The chain links TRBV7-9 to TRBJ1-5; D is undetermined. The germline V gene has CDR1 SEHNR and CDR2 FQNEAQ (reference sequence). The CDR3 is 14 residues long. Between the trimmed V and J ends, which lost 2 bases and 0 bases, there was a span of 5 bases. DNA for the CDR3: TGTGCCAGCAGCTTACCCGGTAGCAATCAGCCCCAGCATTTT. Its protein product is CASSLPGSNQPQHF.

The chain carries TRBV12-5 and TRBJ2-1; 9 bases are shared with TRBD1. The length of the CDR3 is 16 residues. The ends lost 1 base at V and 1 base at J; junction bases unmatched: 2. Germline V CDR1 and CDR2: LGHNT, FRNRAP. The CDR3 sequence: CASGLDRGRSYNEQFF. Here the CDR3 DNA reads TGTGCTAGTGGTTTGGACAGGGGGCGATCCTACAATGAGCAGTTCTTC.

This clone was observed a few times. The chain uses TRBV11-2 and TRBJ2-1; 9 bases line up with TRBD1. The CDR3 has 13 residues. Trimming at V came to 5 bases and at J to 8 bases, leaving 4 bases not matched to a gene. Per germline, CDR1 SGHAT and CDR2 FQNNGV. This chain's CDR3 is CASSPTGGDEQFF. The CDR3 bases are TGTGCCAGCAGCCCGACAGGGGGGGATGAGCAGTTCTTC.

V and J are TRBV7-9 and TRBJ1-1, with 7 bases fitting TRBD1. The length of the CDR3 is 15 residues. Per the germline V gene, CDR1 is SEHNR and CDR2 is FQNEAQ (reference sequence). The V and J ends lost 1 base and 0 bases, in that order; junction bases with no gene match: 2. In nucleotides, the CDR3 is TGTGCCAGCAGCTTAGGGACAGGCCTGAACACTGAAGCTTTCTTT. It encodes CASSLGTGLNTEAFF.

V usage is TRBV29-1 and J usage is TRBJ2-1; 7 bases align to TRBD1. Per the germline V gene, CDR1 is SQVTM and CDR2 is ANQGSEA. The V segment lost 7 bases and the J segment 1 base; nucleotides outside the gene matches: 7. The CDR3 spans 14 residues. The CDR3 nucleotides read TGCAGCGCCGAGGGGGACAGATCCTACAATGAGCAGTTCTTC. As protein: CSAEGDRSYNEQFF.

The rearrangement uses TRBV4-2 and TRBJ1-4, with 8 bases identical to TRBD1. Germline CDR1 LGHNA, CDR2 YNFKEQ. The CDR3 covers 15 residues. Trimming took 4 bases from V and 5 from J; bases not matched to a gene: 6. CDR3 loop: CASSRPDRANEKLFF. The DNA for the CDR3 is TGTGCCAGCAGCCGGCCGGACAGGGCCAATGAAAAACTGTTTTTT.

This chain joins TRBV4-1 and TRBJ2-2, with 9 bases identical to TRBD1. Germline CDR1 is MGHRA and CDR2 is YSYEKL. V lost 0 bases to trimming and J lost 3 bases; unmatched junction nucleotides: 2. This CDR3 spans 16 amino acids. DNA for the CDR3: TGCGCCAGCAGCCAAGAAACAGGGGGCTACACCGGGGAGCTGTTTTTT. Its protein product is CASSQETGGYTGELFF.

The gene calls are TRBV24-1 and TRBJ1-6; TRBD1 agrees at 10 bases. CDR3 length: 16 residues. Germline loops: CDR1 KGHDR, CDR2 SFDVKD. Germline trimming cut 10 bases from V and 4 bases from J; bases unmatched to any gene: 9. The chain's CDR3 is CATTGGAEIYNSPLHF. The DNA for the CDR3 is TGTGCCACGACAGGGGGCGCTGAAATTTATAATTCACCCCTCCACTTT.

The chain employs TRBV6-6 and TRBJ2-4, with 7 positions matching TRBD2. This CDR3 has 13 amino acids. CDR1 MNHNY and CDR2 SVGAGI come from the germline V gene (reference sequence). The V gene end was trimmed by 4 bases and the J gene end by 6 bases; junction bases not matched to a gene: 3. CDR3 amino acids: CASSLGRGNIQYF. The CDR3 DNA sequence: TGTGCCAGCAGTTTAGGGAGGGGAAACATTCAGTACTTC.

This chain connects TRBV19 to TRBJ2-4; D is possibly TRBD1 (6 bases). The CDR3 sequence is 14 residues long. The germline gives CDR1 LNHDA, CDR2 SQIVND (reference sequence). V shed 2 bases and J shed 6 bases, with 11 bases lying between them. The CDR3 spells CASSIRTELNIQYF. The CDR3 bases are TGTGCCAGTAGTATAAGGACAGAATTAAACATTCAGTACTTC. Together with reference TRBV19 and TRBJ2-4, the CDR3 gives the full variable domain: DGGITQSPKYLFRKEGQNVTLSCEQNLNHDAMYWYRQDPGQGLRLIYYSQIVNDFQKGDIAEGYSVSREKKESFPLTVTSAQKNPTAFYLCASSIRTELNIQYFGAGTRLSVL.

J is TRBJ2-7 and V is TRBV12-5; D might be TRBD1 (5 bases). CDR1 is LGHNT and CDR2 is FRNRAP in the germline V gene. V was pared by 5 bases and J by 0 bases, with 8 bases between. The CDR3 runs 13 residues. The CDR3 spells CASGRQSSYEQYF. The CDR3 DNA reads as TGTGCTAGTGGTAGACAGAGCTCCTACGAGCAGTACTTC.